Listed below are T cell receptor beta chains from one sample, sequenced in a study of blood T cell repertoires in COVID-19. Measured with immunoSEQ multiplex PCR; TCRdb has only the in-frame clones, and not every one. The data contain approximately 55,000 clones, 80% of them singletons. Sequenced: peripheral blood. All receptors derive from a man aged 30 to 45 with COVID-19, enrolled during active disease. CDR3s include the opening cysteine and the closing phenylalanine or tryptophan. A D gene is named only where the DNA matches it firmly. Size is omitted from some rows. Given values are once, few, many or a class for expanded clones.

J gene,clone size,V gene,D gene,CDR3 protein,CDR3 DNA
TRBJ2-7,-,TRBV24-1,TRBD2,CATSDPGGREQYF,TGTGCCACCAGTGACCCGGGGGGGAGGGAGCAGTACTTC
TRBJ2-7,-,TRBV7-3,-,CASSLPPSGVRLYEQYF,TGTGCCAGCAGCCTCCCCCCATCCGGGGTCCGTCTCTACGAGCAGTACTTC
TRBJ2-7,once,TRBV7-7,TRBD2,CASSPGGYHEQYF,TGTGCCAGCAGCCCCGGGGGGTACCACGAGCAGTACTTC
TRBJ2-5,-,TRBV5-1,TRBD1,CASSPEGQNQETQYF,TGCGCCAGCAGCCCCGAGGGACAGAATCAAGAGACCCAGTACTTC
TRBJ2-2,-,TRBV9,-,CASSAYTSDRTNTGELFF,TGTGCCAGCAGCGCCTACACATCCGACAGGACGAACACCGGGGAGCTGTTTTTT
TRBJ2-1,-,TRBV5-1,TRBD1,CASSLTGENYNEQFF,TGCGCCAGCAGCTTAACAGGGGAAAACTACAATGAGCAGTTCTTC
TRBJ2-3,-,TRBV30,TRBD2,CAWSVVTSGFTDTQYF,TGTGCCTGGAGTGTGGTGACTAGCGGGTTCACAGATACGCAGTATTTT
TRBJ2-7,-,TRBV5-1,TRBD2,CASSFGTSGSEQYF,TGCGCCAGCAGCTTCGGGACTAGCGGGAGCGAGCAGTACTTC
TRBJ1-5,-,TRBV7-9,TRBD1,CASSIDRAPQHF,TGTGCCAGCAGCATAGACAGGGCGCCCCAGCATTTT
TRBJ2-2,-,TRBV5-1,-,CASSLSFSRENTGELFF,TGCGCCAGCAGTCTCTCCTTCTCGCGGGAGAACACCGGGGAGCTGTTTTTT
TRBJ2-5,-,TRBV2,-,CASSEEGRGPQETQYF,TGTGCCAGCAGTGAAGAGGGGCGGGGGCCACAAGAGACCCAGTACTTC
TRBJ2-5,-,TRBV6-5,TRBD2,CASGRLAGLETQYF,TGTGCCAGCGGACGACTAGCGGGGTTAGAGACCCAGTACTTC
TRBJ2-7,-,TRBV9,-,CASSPSGSYEQYF,TGTGCCAGCAGCCCCAGCGGCTCCTACGAGCAGTACTTC
TRBJ1-5,-,TRBV6-5,-,CASSPGPGNQPQHF,TGTGCCAGCAGTCCCGGTCCAGGGAATCAGCCCCAGCATTTT
TRBJ2-7,-,TRBV28,-,CASSPHSGSTYEQYF,TGTGCCAGCAGTCCTCACTCCGGGAGTACATACGAGCAGTACTTC
TRBJ2-5,-,TRBV6-5,TRBD2,CASSYQLASGETQYF,TGTGCCAGCAGTTACCAACTAGCGAGTGGAGAGACCCAGTACTTC
TRBJ2-1,-,TRBV4-2,TRBD1,CASSQISTGGYNEQFF,TGTGCCAGCAGCCAAATCTCGACAGGGGGCTACAATGAGCAGTTCTTC
TRBJ2-5,-,TRBV7-3,TRBD2,CASSLLAGTQETQYF,TGTGCCAGCAGCTTGCTAGCGGGGACACAAGAGACCCAGTACTTC
TRBJ2-2,once,TRBV9,TRBD2,CASSPGLAGQTGELFF,TGTGCCAGCAGCCCAGGACTAGCGGGCCAGACCGGGGAGCTGTTTTTT
TRBJ1-4,-,TRBV28,TRBD1,CASSLSNRGTLFF,TGTGCCAGCAGTTTATCTAACAGGGGTACACTGTTTTTT
TRBJ2-2,-,TRBV19,TRBD1,CASKGPGGLAGELFF,TGTGCCAGTAAAGGCCCAGGGGGCTTAGCCGGGGAGCTGTTTTTT
TRBJ1-5,-,TRBV7-9,TRBD1,CASSFEGAVQPQHF,TGTGCCAGCAGCTTCGAGGGGGCGGTTCAGCCCCAGCATTTT
TRBJ1-6,-,TRBV3-1/TRBV3-2,-,CASSQENGATLHF,TGTGCCAGCAGCCAAGAGAACGGAGCGACCCTCCACTTT
TRBJ1-1,few,TRBV10-3,-,CAISGGNTEAFF,TGTGCCATCAGTGGAGGGAACACTGAAGCTTTCTTT
TRBJ1-1,-,TRBV10-1,-,CASRDVPGHTAGSEAFF,TGCGCCAGCAGGGACGTCCCGGGACATACGGCGGGCTCTGAAGCTTTCTTT
TRBJ2-5,-,TRBV11-3,-,CASSLRETQYF,TGTGCCAGCAGCCTTCGGGAGACCCAGTACTTC
TRBJ1-6,-,TRBV15,TRBD1,CATSRGQGAPLHF,TGTGCCACCAGCAGAGGACAGGGTGCACCCCTCCACTTT
TRBJ2-7,-,TRBV11-3,TRBD1,CASSLRGTGNYEQYF,TGTGCCAGCAGCCTCAGGGGGACAGGGAACTACGAGCAGTACTTC
TRBJ2-7,-,TRBV29-1,-,CSVETVSEVYEQYF,TGCAGCGTCGAGACCGTCTCAGAGGTCTACGAGCAGTACTTC
TRBJ2-3,-,TRBV18,TRBD1,CASSLRQGAQGTQYF,TGTGCCAGCTCACTTCGACAGGGGGCGCAGGGTACGCAGTATTTT
TRBJ1-1,-,TRBV29-1,-,CSVVLPRVLNTEAFF,TGCAGCGTTGTCCTCCCCCGGGTTTTGAACACTGAAGCTTTCTTT
TRBJ2-6,-,TRBV27,-,CASRGLGSGANVLTF,TGTGCCAGCAGAGGACTGGGCTCTGGGGCCAACGTCCTGACTTTC
TRBJ2-2,-,TRBV9,TRBD2,CASSPGGTRLAGGLTGELFF,TGTGCCAGCAGCCCAGGGGGGACAAGACTAGCGGGAGGTCTTACCGGGGAGCTGTTTTTT